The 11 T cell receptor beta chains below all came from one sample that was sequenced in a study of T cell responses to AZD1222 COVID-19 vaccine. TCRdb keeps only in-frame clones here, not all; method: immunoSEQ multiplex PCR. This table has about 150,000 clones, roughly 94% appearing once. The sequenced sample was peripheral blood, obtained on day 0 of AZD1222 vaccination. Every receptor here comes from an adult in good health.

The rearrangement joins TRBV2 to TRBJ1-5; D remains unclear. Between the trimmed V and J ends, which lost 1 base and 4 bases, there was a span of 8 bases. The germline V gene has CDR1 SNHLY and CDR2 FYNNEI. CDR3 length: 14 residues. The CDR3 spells CASSEEHGNQPQHF. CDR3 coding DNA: TGTGCCAGCAGTGAAGAACATGGTAATCAGCCCCAGCATTTT.

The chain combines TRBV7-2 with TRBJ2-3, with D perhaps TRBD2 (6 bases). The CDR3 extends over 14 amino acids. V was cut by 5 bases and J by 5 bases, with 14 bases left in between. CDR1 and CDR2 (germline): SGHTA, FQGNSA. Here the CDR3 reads CASSVDGGIDTQYF. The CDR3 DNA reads TGTGCCAGCAGCGTAGACGGGGGAATAGATACGCAGTATTTT.

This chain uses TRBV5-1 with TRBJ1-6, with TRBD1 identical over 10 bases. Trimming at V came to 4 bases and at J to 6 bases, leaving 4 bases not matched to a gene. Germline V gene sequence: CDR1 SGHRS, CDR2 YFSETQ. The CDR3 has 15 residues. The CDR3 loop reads CASSTGTGVNSPLHF. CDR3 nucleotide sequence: TGCGCCAGCAGCACCGGGACAGGGGTTAATTCACCCCTCCACTTT.

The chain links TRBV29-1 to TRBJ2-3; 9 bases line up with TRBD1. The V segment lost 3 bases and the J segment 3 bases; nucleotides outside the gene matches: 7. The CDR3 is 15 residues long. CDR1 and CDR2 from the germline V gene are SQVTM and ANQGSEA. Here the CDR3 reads CSVDVDRGSTDTQYF. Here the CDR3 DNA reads TGCAGCGTTGATGTGGACAGGGGAAGTACAGATACGCAGTATTTT.

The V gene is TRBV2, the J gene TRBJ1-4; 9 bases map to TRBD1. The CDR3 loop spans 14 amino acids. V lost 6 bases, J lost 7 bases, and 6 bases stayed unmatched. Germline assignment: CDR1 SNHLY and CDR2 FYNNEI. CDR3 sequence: CASSHGTGTEKLFF. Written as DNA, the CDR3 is TGTGCCAGCAGCCACGGGACAGGGACTGAAAAACTGTTTTTT.

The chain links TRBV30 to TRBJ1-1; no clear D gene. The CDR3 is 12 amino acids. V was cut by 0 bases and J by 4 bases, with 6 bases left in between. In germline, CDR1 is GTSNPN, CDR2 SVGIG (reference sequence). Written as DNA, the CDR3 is TGTGCCTGGAGTGTACCCCCCACTGAAGCTTTCTTT. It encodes CAWSVPPTEAFF.

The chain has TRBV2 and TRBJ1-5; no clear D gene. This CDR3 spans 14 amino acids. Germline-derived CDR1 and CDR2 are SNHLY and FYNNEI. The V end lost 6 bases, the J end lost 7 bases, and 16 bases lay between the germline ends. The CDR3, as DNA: TGTGCCAGCAGCGCCAACCGACGAGAACAGCCCCAGCATTTT. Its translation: CASSANRREQPQHF. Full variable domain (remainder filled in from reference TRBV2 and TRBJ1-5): EPEVTQTPSHQVTQMGQEVILRCVPISNHLYFYWYRQILGQKVEFLVSFYNNEISEKSEIFDDQFSVERPDGSNFTLKIRSTKLEDSAMYFCASSANRREQPQHFGDGTRLSIL.

For the CDR3, the DNA is TGTGCCAGCAGCATAAGCGGGAGGAGGAGGAATGAGCAGTTCTTC. Amino acids: CASSISGRRRNEQFF. This chain uses TRBV27 with TRBJ2-1, with TRBD2 matching over 9 bases. This CDR3 region has 15 residues. Unmatched junction bases numbered 10, after V lost 6 bases and J lost 7 bases. Germline V gives CDR1 MNHEY, CDR2 SMNVEV (reference sequence).

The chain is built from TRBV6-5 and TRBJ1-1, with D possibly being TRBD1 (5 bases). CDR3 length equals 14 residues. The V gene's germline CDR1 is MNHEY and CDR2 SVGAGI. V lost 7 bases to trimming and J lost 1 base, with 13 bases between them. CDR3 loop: CASTRRTSNTEAFF. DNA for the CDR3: TGTGCCAGCACGCGACGGACATCGAACACTGAAGCTTTCTTT.

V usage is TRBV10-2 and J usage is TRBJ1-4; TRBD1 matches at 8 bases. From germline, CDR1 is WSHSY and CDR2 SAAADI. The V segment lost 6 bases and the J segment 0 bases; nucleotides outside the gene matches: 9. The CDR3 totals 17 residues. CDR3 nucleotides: TGCGCCAGCAGCGGACAGGGAGCGATTGCAACTAATGAAAAACTGTTTTTT. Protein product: CASSGQGAIATNEKLFF.

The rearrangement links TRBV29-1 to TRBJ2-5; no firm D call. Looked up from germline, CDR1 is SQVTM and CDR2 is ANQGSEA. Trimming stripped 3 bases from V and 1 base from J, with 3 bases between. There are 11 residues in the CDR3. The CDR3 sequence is CSVDFQETQYF. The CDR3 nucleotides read TGCAGCGTTGACTTCCAAGAGACCCAGTACTTC.